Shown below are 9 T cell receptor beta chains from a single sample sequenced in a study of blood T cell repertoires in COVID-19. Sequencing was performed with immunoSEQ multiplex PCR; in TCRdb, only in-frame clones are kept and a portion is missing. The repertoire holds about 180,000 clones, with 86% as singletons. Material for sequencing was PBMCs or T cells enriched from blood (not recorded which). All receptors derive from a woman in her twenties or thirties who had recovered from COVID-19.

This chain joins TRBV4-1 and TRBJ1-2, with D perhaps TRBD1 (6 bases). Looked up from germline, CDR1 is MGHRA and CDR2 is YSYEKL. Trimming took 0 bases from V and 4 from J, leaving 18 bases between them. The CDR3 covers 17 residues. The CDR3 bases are TGCGCCAGCAGCCAAGATCCCGGACAGCTACAGGGCTATGGCTACACCTTC. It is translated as CASSQDPGQLQGYGYTF.

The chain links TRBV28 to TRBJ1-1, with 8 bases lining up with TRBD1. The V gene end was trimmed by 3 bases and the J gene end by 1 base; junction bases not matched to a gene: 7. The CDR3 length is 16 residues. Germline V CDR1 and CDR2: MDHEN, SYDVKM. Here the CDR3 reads CASSFGKGQANTEAFF. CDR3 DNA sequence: TGTGCCAGCAGTTTTGGTAAGGGACAGGCGAACACTGAAGCTTTCTTT.

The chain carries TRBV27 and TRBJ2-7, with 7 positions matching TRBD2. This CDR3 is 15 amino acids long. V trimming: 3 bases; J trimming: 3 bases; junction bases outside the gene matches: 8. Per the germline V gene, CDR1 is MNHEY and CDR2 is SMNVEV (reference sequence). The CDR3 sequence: CASSFGGSRFYEQYF. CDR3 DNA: TGTGCCAGCAGTTTCGGCGGGAGTCGCTTCTACGAGCAGTACTTC.

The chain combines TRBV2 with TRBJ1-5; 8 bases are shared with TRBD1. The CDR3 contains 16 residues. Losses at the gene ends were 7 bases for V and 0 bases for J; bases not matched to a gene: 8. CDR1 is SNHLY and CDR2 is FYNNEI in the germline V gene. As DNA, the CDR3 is TGTGCCAGCATTGGCGGACAGGGCACTAGCAATCAGCCCCAGCATTTT. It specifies CASIGGQGTSNQPQHF.

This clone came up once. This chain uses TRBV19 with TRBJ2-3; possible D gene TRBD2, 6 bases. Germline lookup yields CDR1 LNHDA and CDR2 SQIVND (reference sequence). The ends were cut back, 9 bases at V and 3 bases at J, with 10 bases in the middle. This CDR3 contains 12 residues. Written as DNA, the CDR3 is TGTGCCAGCAAGGAGGGGACAGATACGCAGTATTTT. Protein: CASKEGTDTQYF.

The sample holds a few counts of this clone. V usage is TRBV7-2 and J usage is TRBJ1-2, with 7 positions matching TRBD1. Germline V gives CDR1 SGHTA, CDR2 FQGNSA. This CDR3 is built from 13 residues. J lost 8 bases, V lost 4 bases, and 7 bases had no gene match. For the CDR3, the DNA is TGTGCCAGCAGCTATGACAGGGTTGGAGGCTACACCTTC. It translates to CASSYDRVGGYTF.

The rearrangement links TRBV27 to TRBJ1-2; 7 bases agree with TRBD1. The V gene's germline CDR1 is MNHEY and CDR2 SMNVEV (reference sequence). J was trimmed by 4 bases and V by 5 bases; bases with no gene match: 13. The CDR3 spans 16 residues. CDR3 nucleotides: TGTGCCAGCAGTCCATCCGGACAGGCAAAGTCCTATGGCTACACCTTC. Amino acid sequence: CASSPSGQAKSYGYTF.

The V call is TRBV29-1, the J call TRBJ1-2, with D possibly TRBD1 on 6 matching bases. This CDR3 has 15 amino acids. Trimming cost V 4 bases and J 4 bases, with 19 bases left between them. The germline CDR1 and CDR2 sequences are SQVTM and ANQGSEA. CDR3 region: CSVGAGGARSYGYTF. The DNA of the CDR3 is TGCAGCGTTGGAGCCGGGGGGGCTAGATCCTATGGCTACACCTTC.

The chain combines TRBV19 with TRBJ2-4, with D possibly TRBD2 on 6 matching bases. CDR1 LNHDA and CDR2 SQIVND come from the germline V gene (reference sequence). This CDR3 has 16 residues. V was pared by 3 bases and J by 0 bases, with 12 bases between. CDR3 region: CASSIGEEIAKNIQYF. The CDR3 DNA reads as TGTGCCAGTAGTATTGGGGAGGAGATAGCCAAAAACATTCAGTACTTC.